The 25 T cell receptor beta chains presented below share a single source sample, sequenced in a study of cytomegalovirus exposure and HLA in healthy donors. Using immunoSEQ multiplex PCR, the repertoire was profiled, and TCRdb retains in-frame clones only, with some absent. The sample lists about 240,000 clones; approximately 84% were seen once. Sample: PBMCs. These receptor sequences come from a woman under 40 in good health and CMV-seropositive.

The chain combines TRBV5-4 with TRBJ1-4; perhaps TRBD1 as D (6 bases). V was trimmed by 2 bases and J by 7 bases, leaving 12 bases between them. Per germline, CDR1 SGHNT and CDR2 YYREEE (reference sequence). The CDR3 extends over 14 amino acids. CDR3 bases: TGTGCCAGCAGCTTCAGGGGCGGATCTGAAAAACTGTTTTTT. Amino acid sequence: CASSFRGGSEKLFF.

The chain joins TRBV9 to TRBJ2-3, with D possibly matching TRBD2 (6 bases). Trimming pared 2 bases from V and 0 bases from J, leaving 22 bases between. The germline V gene has CDR1 SGDLS and CDR2 YYNGEE. The CDR3 is made up of 19 amino acids. The CDR3, as DNA: TGTGCCAGCAGCGTGTATTTTGGTATGGGCGGGGTAAGCACAGATACGCAGTATTTT. This translates into CASSVYFGMGGVSTDTQYF.

The chain couples TRBV29-1 to TRBJ2-7; 7 positions match TRBD1. The trim removed 4 bases at V and 2 bases at J, leaving 2 bases unmatched. CDR1 is SQVTM and CDR2 is ANQGSEA in the germline V gene. The CDR3 length is 12 residues. The CDR3 DNA follows: TGCAGCGTTGGGACAGGTACCTACGAGCAGTACTTC. It translates to CSVGTGTYEQYF.

The genes are TRBV7-8 and TRBJ2-7, with TRBD1 matching 7 bases. The CDR3 length is 14 residues. Trimming removed 5 bases from V and 4 bases from J; junction bases left unmatched: 8. Germline lookup yields CDR1 SGHVS and CDR2 FQNEAQ. The CDR3 DNA reads TGTGCCAGCAGCATAGTTACAGGGGTTTACGAGCAGTACTTC. As protein: CASSIVTGVYEQYF.

This clone was seen more than once but under ten times. The gene calls are TRBV7-2 and TRBJ1-1; no firm D call. Germline CDR1 SGHTA, CDR2 FQGNSA. The CDR3 sequence is 12 residues long. Between the trimmed V and J ends, which lost 2 bases and 4 bases, there was a span of 5 bases. CDR3 nucleotide sequence: TGTGCCAGCAGCTTATCCCTCACTGAAGCTTTCTTT. Protein: CASSLSLTEAFF.

The chain is built from TRBV11-3 and TRBJ2-1, with a possible D match to TRBD2 (5 bases). CDR1 is SGHNT, CDR2 YENEEA, per germline. Trimming took 4 bases from V and 0 from J, leaving 7 bases between them. The CDR3 spans 14 residues. CDR3 DNA: TGTGCCAGCAGCTCCCGGGGCTCCTACAATGAGCAGTTCTTC. Amino acids: CASSSRGSYNEQFF.

The chain carries TRBV18 and TRBJ2-7; 9 bases are shared with TRBD2. Per germline, CDR1 KGHSH and CDR2 LQKENI. V gave up 1 base and J gave up 2 bases; unmatched junction bases: 6. CDR3 length equals 16 residues. The CDR3 DNA follows: TGTGCCAGCTCACCACGGGTGACTAGCGGAGCCTACGAGCAGTACTTC. Amino acids: CASSPRVTSGAYEQYF.

The chain joins TRBV6-1 to TRBJ2-5; D is perhaps TRBD2 (6 bases). V was trimmed by 5 bases and J by 2 bases, leaving 12 bases between them. Germline V lookup: CDR1 MNHNS, CDR2 SASEGT. CDR3 length: 14 amino acids. The CDR3, as DNA: TGTGCCAGCAGTAGCCGGGACTCGCAAGAGACCCAGTACTTC. Translated, it gives CASSSRDSQETQYF.

The rearrangement links TRBV4-2 to TRBJ1-5; 7 nucleotides line up with TRBD1. V was pared by 4 bases and J by 2 bases, with 2 bases of the junction left unmatched. CDR1 is LGHNA and CDR2 is YNFKEQ in the germline V gene. The CDR3 is 14 amino acids. CDR3 DNA sequence: TGTGCCAGCAGCCCCGGGACAGGCAATCAGCCCCAGCATTTT. This sequence encodes CASSPGTGNQPQHF.

In this sample, this clone turned up a few times. The rearrangement uses TRBV27 and TRBJ2-7, with 9 bases fitting TRBD2. Trimming cost V 5 bases and J 3 bases; bases outside gene matches: 8. Germline V lookup: CDR1 MNHEY, CDR2 SMNVEV (reference sequence). CDR3 length equals 15 residues. CDR3 region: CASSPGTSWRYEQYF. The CDR3, as DNA: TGTGCCAGCAGTCCAGGGACTAGCTGGCGCTACGAGCAGTACTTC.

The V and J genes are TRBV7-9 and TRBJ1-2, with D hard to call. Germline V gene sequence: CDR1 SEHNR, CDR2 FQNEAQ (reference sequence). Trimming pared 4 bases from V and 9 bases from J, leaving 9 bases between. CDR3 length equals 11 residues. Here the CDR3 DNA reads TGTGCCAGCAGCTCGGGAACTAGCTACACCTTC. It encodes CASSSGTSYTF. The complete variable domain, with remaining parts taken from reference TRBV7-9 and TRBJ1-2, reads DTGVSQNPRHKITKRGQNVTFRCDPISEHNRLYWYRQTLGQGPEFLTYFQNEAQLEKSRLLSDRFSAERPKGSFSTLEIQRTEQGDSAMYLCASSSGTSYTFGSGTRLTVV.

This clone has more than one count but fewer than ten. The chain links TRBV19 to TRBJ1-1; TRBD1 is a possible D gene (6 bases). The germline gives CDR1 LNHDA, CDR2 SQIVND (reference sequence). CDR3 length: 13 amino acids. Trimming cost V 6 bases and J 1 base, with 9 bases left between them. The CDR3 sequence is CASSGQKNTEAFF. DNA for the CDR3: TGTGCCAGTAGCGGACAGAAGAACACTGAAGCTTTCTTT.

The chain is built from TRBV11-2 and TRBJ2-1; D gene ambiguous. The CDR3 loop spans 15 amino acids. Trimming left V 7 bases short and J 1 base short, with 14 bases between. Germline lookup yields CDR1 SGHAT and CDR2 FQNNGV. The CDR3 region has the DNA TGTGCCAGCACCCGAACAACCCCTTCCTACAATGAGCAGTTCTTC. It translates to CASTRTTPSYNEQFF.

The V and J genes are TRBV6-5 and TRBJ1-2; D remains unclear. The CDR3 is 15 residues long. Germline CDR1 is MNHEY and CDR2 is SVGAGI. Trimming pared 2 bases from V and 2 bases from J, leaving 12 bases between. CDR3 sequence: CASSYRGLGNYGYTF. For the CDR3, the DNA is TGTGCCAGCAGTTACCGAGGGCTCGGGAACTATGGCTACACCTTC.

V gene TRBV28 combines with J gene TRBJ1-2; 8 bases agree with TRBD1. The length of the CDR3 is 15 residues. CDR1 MDHEN and CDR2 SYDVKM come from the germline V gene. V was clipped by 6 bases and J by 3 bases; unmatched bases: 9. The CDR3 DNA is TGTGCCAGCAGCGCACGACAGGGGCGCTACTATGGCTACACCTTC. This gives the protein CASSARQGRYYGYTF.

The DNA of the CDR3 is TGTGCCAGCTCACAACAGGAGGAAGCTTTCTTT. As protein: CASSQQEEAFF. The genes are TRBV18 and TRBJ1-1; tentative D call: TRBD1 (5 bases). CDR3 length: 11 amino acids. V shed 4 bases and J shed 8 bases, with 8 bases lying between them. Germline CDR1 reads KGHSH; CDR2 reads LQKENI.

The V gene is TRBV10-3, the J gene TRBJ2-7; TRBD2 matches at 8 bases. Germline-derived CDR1 and CDR2 are ENHRY and SYGVKD. The CDR3 spans 15 residues. Germline trimming cut 2 bases from V and 2 bases from J; bases unmatched to any gene: 5. The CDR3 protein is CAISEDGSGTYEQYF. In DNA, the CDR3 is TGTGCCATCAGTGAGGATGGTAGCGGGACCTACGAGCAGTACTTC.

The genes are TRBV15 and TRBJ1-2; D is unclear. The CDR3 covers 16 residues. In germline, CDR1 is LNHNV, CDR2 YYDKDF (reference sequence). V was clipped by 1 base and J by 5 bases, with 17 bases between them. CDR3 sequence reads: CATSRVGTRVGYGYTF. In nucleotides, the CDR3 is TGTGCCACCAGCAGAGTGGGTACTAGGGTAGGGTATGGCTACACCTTC.

This sequence joins TRBV27 and TRBJ2-3; weak D call: TRBD1 (7 bases). Germline values: CDR1 MNHEY, CDR2 SMNVEV (reference sequence). The V end lost 6 bases, the J end lost 2 bases, and 18 bases lay between the germline ends. The CDR3 length is 16 residues. In DNA, the CDR3 is TGTGCCAGCAGCCGCGTCGCAGGGGGGCACACAGATACGCAGTATTTT. This gives the protein CASSRVAGGHTDTQYF.

The rearrangement links TRBV30 to TRBJ1-4; 8 bases fit TRBD1. This CDR3 region has 14 residues. In germline, CDR1 is GTSNPN, CDR2 SVGIG (reference sequence). Trimming at V came to 4 bases and at J to 7 bases, leaving 8 bases not matched to a gene. CDR3 loop: CAWKEAGGFEKLFF. The CDR3 DNA is TGTGCCTGGAAGGAGGCAGGGGGCTTTGAAAAACTGTTTTTT.

CDR3: CASSLDRGSGNIQYF. For the CDR3, the DNA is TGTGCCAGTAGCCTCGACCGGGGGAGTGGAAACATTCAGTACTTC. The V and J genes are TRBV19 and TRBJ2-4, with D perhaps matching TRBD2 (6 bases). The germline V gene encodes CDR1 LNHDA and CDR2 SQIVND (reference sequence). Trimming removed 6 bases from V and 6 bases from J, with 18 bases in between. CDR3 size: 15 residues.

This chain's CDR3 is CASSDLWGGIYGYTF. Written as DNA, the CDR3 is TGTGCCAGCAGTGACCTCTGGGGGGGGATCTATGGCTACACCTTC. The chain employs TRBV6-1 and TRBJ1-2; maybe TRBD1 (5 bases). Germline V gene sequence: CDR1 MNHNS, CDR2 SASEGT. Trimming left V 3 bases short and J 4 bases short, with 15 bases between. The length of the CDR3 is 15 residues.

The V gene is TRBV27, the J gene TRBJ2-3; 15 nucleotides line up with TRBD2. With 5 bases clipped from V and 5 bases from J, the junction kept 8 bases outside the gene matches. The length of the CDR3 is 17 residues. The germline V gene encodes CDR1 MNHEY and CDR2 SMNVEV (reference sequence). The CDR3 here is CASSPGLAGGGIDTQYF. The CDR3, as DNA: TGTGCCAGCAGTCCGGGACTAGCGGGAGGTGGAATAGATACGCAGTATTTT.

As DNA, the CDR3 is TGCGCCAGCAGCCCGGGACTAGCGGGAGGGCCTGCAGATACGCAGTATTTT. It encodes CASSPGLAGGPADTQYF. The chain links TRBV5-1 to TRBJ2-3, with 16 bases aligning to TRBD2. This CDR3 comprises 17 residues. The trim removed 4 bases at V and 4 bases at J, leaving 6 bases unmatched. Per the germline V gene, CDR1 is SGHRS and CDR2 is YFSETQ.

The chain recombines TRBV11-2 with TRBJ2-7, with D uncertain. The CDR3 loop spans 12 amino acids. The V and J ends lost 2 bases and 3 bases respectively, with 5 bases between them. Germline CDR1 reads SGHAT; CDR2 reads FQNNGV. The CDR3 DNA follows: TGTGCCAGCAGCTTATTTAACTACGAGCAGTACTTC. Encoded protein: CASSLFNYEQYF. Combining the CDR3 with reference TRBV11-2 and TRBJ2-7 gives the whole variable domain EAGVAQSPRYKIIEKRQSVAFWCNPISGHATLYWYQQILGQGPKLLIQFQNNGVVDDSQLPKDRFSAERLKGVDSTLKIQPAKLEDSAVYLCASSLFNYEQYFGPGTRLTVT.